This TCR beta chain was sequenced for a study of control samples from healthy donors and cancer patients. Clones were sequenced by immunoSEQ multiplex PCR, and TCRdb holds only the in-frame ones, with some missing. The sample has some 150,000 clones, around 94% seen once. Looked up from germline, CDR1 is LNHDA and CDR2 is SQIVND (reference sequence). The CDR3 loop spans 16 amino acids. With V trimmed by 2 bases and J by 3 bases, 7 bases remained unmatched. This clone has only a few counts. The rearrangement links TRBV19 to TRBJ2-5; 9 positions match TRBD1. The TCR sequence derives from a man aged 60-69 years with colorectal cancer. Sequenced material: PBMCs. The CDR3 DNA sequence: TGTGCCAGTAGTATATCGCCCGGGACAGGGAAAGAGACCCAGTACTTC. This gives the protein CASSISPGTGKETQYF.